This TCR beta chain was obtained from a study of CDR3 diversity in severe acne. TCRdb fed the PCR reads into MiXCR, producing one record per CDR3 protein. The repertoire holds more than 70,000 distinct CDR3 sequences, with roughly 49% as singletons. Sequenced: blood. The sequence came from a male donor with severe acne vulgaris.

The CDR3 DNA sequence: TGTGCCACCGCGACCCAAGAGGATCAGCCCCAGCATTTT. As protein: CATATQEDQPQHF. The chain joins TRBV19 to TRBJ1-5, with no clear D. V lost 10 bases and J 5 bases, leaving 15 bases between the germline ends. In germline, CDR1 is LNHDA, CDR2 SQIVND (reference sequence). This CDR3 has 13 amino acids.